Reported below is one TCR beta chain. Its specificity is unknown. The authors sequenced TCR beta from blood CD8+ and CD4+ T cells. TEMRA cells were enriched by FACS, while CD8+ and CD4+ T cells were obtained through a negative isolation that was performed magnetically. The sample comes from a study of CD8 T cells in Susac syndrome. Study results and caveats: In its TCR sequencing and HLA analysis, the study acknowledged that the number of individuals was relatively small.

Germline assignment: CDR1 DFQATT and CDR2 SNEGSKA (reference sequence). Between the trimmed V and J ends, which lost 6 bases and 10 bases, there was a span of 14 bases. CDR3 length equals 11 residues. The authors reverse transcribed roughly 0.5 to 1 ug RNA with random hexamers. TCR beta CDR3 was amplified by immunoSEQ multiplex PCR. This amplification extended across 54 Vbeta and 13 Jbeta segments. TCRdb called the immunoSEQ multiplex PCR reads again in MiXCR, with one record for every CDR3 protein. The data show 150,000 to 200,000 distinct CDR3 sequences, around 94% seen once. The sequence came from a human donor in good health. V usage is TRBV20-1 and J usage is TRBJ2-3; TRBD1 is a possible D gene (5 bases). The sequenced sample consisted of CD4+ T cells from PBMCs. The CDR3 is CSAERGRAQYF. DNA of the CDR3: TGCAGTGCGGAAAGGGGCAGGGCGCAGTATTTT.